A selection of T cell receptor beta chains follows, all from one sample in a study of regulatory T cells in long-lasting Graves disease. MiXCR, applied by TCRdb to the multiplex PCR reads, yields one record per CDR3 protein. The sample carries more than 400,000 distinct CDR3 sequences, around 15% recorded once. These same data were also listed under a study on T cells in Graves' hyperthyroidism and ophthalmopathy.

Material: peripheral blood mononuclear cells (PBMCs), obtained at new diagnosis, from a patient treated with antithyroid drugs. Receptors were obtained from a man between 40 and 49 years old with Graves disease. The CDR3 runs from the conserved cysteine through the conserved F or W. A D gene is named only where the DNA matches it firmly. Rows give clone size only sometimes, using once, few, many, or a class for an expanded clone.

>TRBV12-3/TRBV12-4|TRBJ1-5|NA|many
CASSWDGNQPQHF
TGTGCCAGCAGTTGGGACGGCAATCAGCCCCAGCATTTT
>TRBV12-3/TRBV12-4|TRBJ1-2|NA|NA
CASSIPGLYGYTF
TGTGCCAGCAGCATACCGGGGCTCTATGGCTACACCTTC
>TRBV2|TRBJ2-5|NA|many
CASTRTPQETQYF
TGTGCCAGCACCCGGACTCCACAAGAGACCCAGTACTTC
>TRBV20-1|TRBJ1-1|NA|few
CSATRTAMNTEAFF
TGCAGTGCTACGAGGACAGCTATGAACACTGAAGCTTTCTTT
>TRBV19|TRBJ2-7|TRBD2|NA
CASSSSGSEYEQYF
TGTGCCAGTAGTTCGAGCGGGAGCGAATACGAGCAGTACTTC
>TRBV11-2|TRBJ2-2|NA|many
CASSPYVAVAVDHGELFF
TGTGCCAGCAGCCCTTACGTTGCGGTAGCGGTAGATCACGGGGAGCTGTTTTTT
>TRBV13|TRBJ2-1|TRBD2|many
CASSQTSGRAGEQFF
TGTGCCAGCAGCCAAACTAGCGGGAGGGCCGGGGAGCAGTTCTTC
>TRBV2|TRBJ2-1|NA|NA
CASSDNGNEQFF
TGTGCCAGCAGTGATAACGGAAATGAGCAGTTCTTC
>TRBV7-9|TRBJ2-5|NA|NA
CASSLAVGGETQYF
TGTGCCAGCAGCTTAGCGGTCGGAGGAGAGACCCAGTACTTC
>TRBV7-8|TRBJ2-7|NA|many
CAPSPLEQYF
TGTGCCCCCTCGCCTCTCGAGCAGTACTTC
>TRBV30|TRBJ2-1|TRBD2|few
CAWSRGEVAGGPKQFF
TGTGCCTGGAGCCGAGGAGAGGTAGCGGGAGGGCCTAAGCAGTTCTTC
>TRBV12-3/TRBV12-4|TRBJ1-6|NA|many
CASSLIINSPLHF
TGTGCCAGCAGTTTAATAATTAATTCACCCCTCCACTTT
>TRBV3-1|TRBJ1-6|NA|many
CASSPGFSPLHF
TGTGCCAGCAGCCCAGGATTTTCACCCCTCCACTTT
>TRBV28|TRBJ2-7|TRBD1|many
CASSLGGPYEQYF
TGTGCCAGCAGCTTAGGGGGCCCCTACGAGCAGTACTTC
>TRBV2|TRBJ2-5|NA|many
CASNEQETQYF
TGTGCCAGCAACGAACAGGAGACCCAGTACTTC
>TRBV2|TRBJ2-1|TRBD2|many
CASRDSGRSYNEQFF
TGTGCCAGCAGGGATAGCGGGAGGTCCTACAATGAGCAGTTCTTC
>TRBV5-1|TRBJ2-3|TRBD2|many
CASSPGLAGGRWDTQYF
TGCGCCAGCAGCCCGGGACTAGCGGGAGGTCGGTGGGATACGCAGTATTTT